The 14 T cell receptor beta chains below all came from one sample that was sequenced in a study of T cell responses to AZD1222 COVID-19 vaccine. Data came from immunoSEQ multiplex PCR; TCRdb stores just in-frame clones and leaves some out. There are 55,000 to 80,000 clones in the sample; 80% to 90% occur only once, and around 30% lies in the top ten. The material sequenced was peripheral blood, taken 28 days after the second AZD1222 dose. The receptor source for this set is an adult who received the AZD1222 COVID-19 vaccine.

The rearrangement joins TRBV30 to TRBJ2-7; unclear D gene. The V gene lost 2 bases and the J gene lost 3 bases, with 20 bases spanning the gap. CDR1 GTSNPN and CDR2 SVGIG come from the germline V gene (reference sequence). There are 16 residues in the CDR3. The CDR3: CAWSTFHRLLGYEQYF. The DNA of the CDR3 is TGTGCCTGGAGTACTTTTCATCGGTTGTTGGGCTACGAGCAGTACTTC.

This rearrangement joins TRBV3-1 (or the pseudogene TRBV3-2) to TRBJ1-4; D call uncertain. This CDR3 contains 12 residues. Per the germline V gene, CDR1 is LGHDT and CDR2 is YNNKEL (reference sequence). Trimming pared 2 bases from V and 8 bases from J, leaving 6 bases between. The CDR3 loop is CASSQTGEKLFF. CDR3 coding DNA: TGTGCCAGCAGCCAAACCGGGGAAAAACTGTTTTTT.

This rearrangement joins TRBV19 to TRBJ1-4; tentatively, D is TRBD1 (6 bases). CDR1 is LNHDA, CDR2 SQIVND, per germline (reference sequence). The CDR3 contains 16 residues. The V end was cut by 3 bases, the J end by 8 bases, with 19 bases between. The CDR3 protein is CASSIEAAGEDEKLFF. CDR3 DNA sequence: TGTGCCAGTAGTATTGAGGCCGCAGGGGAGGACGAAAAACTGTTTTTT. Looking up the rest from reference TRBV19 and TRBJ1-4 gives the full variable domain: DGGITQSPKYLFRKEGQNVTLSCEQNLNHDAMYWYRQDPGQGLRLIYYSQIVNDFQKGDIAEGYSVSREKKESFPLTVTSAQKNPTAFYLCASSIEAAGEDEKLFFGSGTQLSVL.

This clone was detected a few times. The rearrangement joins TRBV30 to TRBJ1-4; no definite D call. The CDR3 length is 15 residues. The germline CDR1 and CDR2 sequences are GTSNPN and SVGIG (reference sequence). V lost 0 bases to trimming and J lost 6 bases, with 14 bases between them. The CDR3 DNA sequence: TGTGCCTGGAGTGTACCTAGGATACTCGATGAAAAACTGTTTTTT. Amino acid sequence: CAWSVPRILDEKLFF.

The rearrangement links TRBV11-2 to TRBJ2-1; TRBD2 aligns across 12 bases. Germline V gives CDR1 SGHAT, CDR2 FQNNGV. The CDR3 totals 15 residues. Losses at the gene ends were 2 bases for V and 8 bases for J; bases not matched to a gene: 4. In nucleotides, the CDR3 is TGTGCCAGCAGCTTAACTAGCGGGAGGTATGATGAGCAGTTCTTC. It encodes CASSLTSGRYDEQFF.

This clone was detected only once. The rearrangement joins TRBV6-5 to TRBJ1-1; the D is unclear. The CDR3 has 15 amino acids. V lost 6 bases and J lost 0, with 14 bases in between. CDR1 and CDR2 (germline): MNHEY, SVGAGI. The DNA of the CDR3 is TGTGCCAGCAGGTATGGGGTCTGGATGAACACTGAAGCTTTCTTT. It is translated as CASRYGVWMNTEAFF.

This clone was counted a single time. The chain combines TRBV18 with TRBJ1-3, with a weak D call TRBD1 (5 bases). CDR3 length: 15 residues. Looked up from germline, CDR1 is KGHSH and CDR2 is LQKENI. V lost 2 bases, J lost 0 bases, and 8 bases lay in between. Here the CDR3 reads CASSPGGASGNTIYF. Here the CDR3 DNA reads TGTGCCAGCTCACCAGGAGGGGCCTCTGGAAACACCATATATTTT.

This chain joins TRBV2 and TRBJ2-2; D gene uncertain. The V gene lost 4 bases and the J gene lost 1 base, with 7 bases spanning the gap. CDR3 length: 14 residues. Germline-derived CDR1 and CDR2 are SNHLY and FYNNEI. The CDR3, as DNA: TGTGCCAGCAGTGTCTACAAGAACACCGGGGAGCTGTTTTTT. This codes for CASSVYKNTGELFF.

V and J are TRBV5-5 and TRBJ2-1; a weak D match, TRBD2 (5 bases). Germline CDR1 is SGHKS and CDR2 is YYEKEE (reference sequence). The V and J ends lost 2 bases and 2 bases respectively, with 11 bases between them. This CDR3 region has 15 residues. In nucleotides, the CDR3 is TGTGCCAGCAGCTTAGAGGGTTACGCCTACAATGAGCAGTTCTTC. Translating gives CASSLEGYAYNEQFF.

The V and J genes are TRBV11-1 and TRBJ2-7; 10 bases line up with TRBD2. The CDR3 consists of 16 residues. In germline, CDR1 is SGHAT, CDR2 FQDESV (reference sequence). J gave up 4 bases and V 5 bases, and 11 bases lay outside the gene matches. The CDR3 region is CASSRPGLAPPYEQYF. CDR3 DNA sequence: TGTGCCAGCAGCCGTCCGGGACTAGCGCCTCCATACGAGCAGTACTTC.

This rearrangement joins TRBV7-2 to TRBJ2-7, with 8 nucleotides matching TRBD2. Losses at the gene ends were 4 bases for V and 4 bases for J; bases not matched to a gene: 3. This CDR3 spans 13 amino acids. Looked up from germline, CDR1 is SGHTA and CDR2 is FQGNSA. The CDR3 sequence: CASSSRGGYEQYF. The DNA of the CDR3 is TGTGCCAGCAGCTCCCGGGGGGGATACGAGCAGTACTTC. Full variable domain (outside the CDR3, taken from reference TRBV7-2 and TRBJ2-7): GAGVSQSPSNKVTEKGKDVELRCDPISGHTALYWYRQSLGQGLEFLIYFQGNSAPDKSGLPSDRFSAERTGGSVSTLTIQRTQQEDSAVYLCASSSRGGYEQYFGPGTRLTVT.

The chain links TRBV28 to TRBJ2-1; 10 positions match TRBD2. Germline V gives CDR1 MDHEN, CDR2 SYDVKM. J gave up 6 bases and V 6 bases, and 14 bases lay outside the gene matches. The CDR3 spans 17 residues. In nucleotides, the CDR3 is TGTGCCAGCAGCCCTGCCGGGGGGACTAGCGCAGCCAATGAGCAGTTCTTC. Translating it yields CASSPAGGTSAANEQFF.

The CDR3 region has the DNA TGTGCCAGCAGCTTGGTGCTCCGGACACAAGACGGGAACACTGAAGCTTTCTTT. Translation gives CASSLVLRTQDGNTEAFF. The V call is TRBV13, the J call TRBJ1-1; D possibly corresponds to TRBD1 (5 bases). The CDR3 extends over 18 amino acids. V lost 3 bases and J lost 1, with 21 bases in between. Germline CDR1 reads PRHDT; CDR2 reads FYEKMQ (reference sequence).

This chain links TRBV25-1 with TRBJ2-7; TRBD1 is a possible D gene (7 bases). CDR1 and CDR2 (germline): MGHDK, SYGVNS. The V end was cut by 10 bases, the J end by 2 bases, with 18 bases between. This CDR3 is 14 amino acids long. In nucleotides, the CDR3 is TGTGCCACCTCGGGGGACAGTCCTCCCTACGAGCAGTACTTC. Translation: CATSGDSPPYEQYF.